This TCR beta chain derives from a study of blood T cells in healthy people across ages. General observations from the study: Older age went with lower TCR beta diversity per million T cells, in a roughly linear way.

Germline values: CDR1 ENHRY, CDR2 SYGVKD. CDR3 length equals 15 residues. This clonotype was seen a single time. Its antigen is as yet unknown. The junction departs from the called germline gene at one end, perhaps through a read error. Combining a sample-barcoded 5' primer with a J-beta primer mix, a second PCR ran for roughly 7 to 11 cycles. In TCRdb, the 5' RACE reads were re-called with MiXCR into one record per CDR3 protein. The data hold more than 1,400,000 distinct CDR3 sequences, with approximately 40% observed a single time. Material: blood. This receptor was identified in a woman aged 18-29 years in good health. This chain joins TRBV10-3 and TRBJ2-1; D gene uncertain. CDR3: CTISPVRDSYNEQFF. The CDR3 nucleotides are TGTACCATCAGCCCAGTTAGGGACTCCTACAATGAGCAGTTCTTC.